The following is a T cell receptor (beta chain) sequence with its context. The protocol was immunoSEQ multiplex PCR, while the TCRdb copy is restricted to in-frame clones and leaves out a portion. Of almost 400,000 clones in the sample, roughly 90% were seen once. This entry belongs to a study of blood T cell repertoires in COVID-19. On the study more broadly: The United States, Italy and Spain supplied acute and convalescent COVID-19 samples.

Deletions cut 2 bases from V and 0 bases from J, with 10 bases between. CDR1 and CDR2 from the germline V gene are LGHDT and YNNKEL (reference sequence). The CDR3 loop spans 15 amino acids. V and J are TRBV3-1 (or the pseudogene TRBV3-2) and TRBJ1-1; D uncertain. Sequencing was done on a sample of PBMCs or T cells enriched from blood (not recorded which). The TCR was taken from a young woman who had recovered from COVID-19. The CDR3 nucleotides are TGTGCCAGCAGCCAAAGTCCAGACATGAACACTGAAGCTTTCTTT. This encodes CASSQSPDMNTEAFF.